Listed here are 12 T cell receptor beta chains from one sample, sequenced in a study of blood T cell repertoires in COVID-19. Sequenced by immunoSEQ multiplex PCR; TCRdb stores in-frame clones only, minus some. The sample consists of under 500,000 clones, nearly 90% of them appearing once. Sequencing was carried out using PBMCs or T cells enriched from blood (not recorded which). These receptors were taken from a woman under 30 with acute COVID-19.

The J gene is TRBJ2-3, the V gene TRBV9; no firm D call. Germline V lookup: CDR1 SGDLS, CDR2 YYNGEE. V was clipped by 4 bases and J by 6 bases, with 6 bases between them. The CDR3 is made up of 11 amino acids. The CDR3 DNA is TGTGCCAGCAGCCTCTCCGATACGCAGTATTTT. Translating gives CASSLSDTQYF.

CDR3 coding DNA: TGTGCCAGCAGCCTGGGGGACAGGGTAAACACTGAAGCTTTCTTT. It yields the protein CASSLGDRVNTEAFF. The chain uses TRBV9 and TRBJ1-1; 9 bases are shared with TRBD1. Germline loops: CDR1 SGDLS, CDR2 YYNGEE. The trim removed 4 bases at V and 2 bases at J, leaving 6 bases unmatched. This CDR3 has 15 residues.

This clone was seen only a few times. The V call is TRBV6-5, the J call TRBJ1-3; D is unresolved. CDR1 is MNHEY, CDR2 SVGAGI, per germline. Trimming cost V 0 bases and J 1 base, with 7 bases left between them. The CDR3 loop spans 15 amino acids. As DNA, the CDR3 is TGTGCCAGCAGTTACTCGTATCAGTCTGGAAACACCATATATTTT. Protein sequence: CASSYSYQSGNTIYF.

This chain links TRBV7-3 with TRBJ2-2; perhaps TRBD2 as D (6 bases). This CDR3 region has 13 residues. The V gene lost 0 bases and the J gene lost 10 bases, with 9 bases spanning the gap. Germline lookup yields CDR1 SGHTA and CDR2 FQGTGA. The CDR3 loop reads CASSLTEGEELFF. The CDR3 DNA reads as TGTGCCAGCAGCTTAACGGAGGGAGAGGAGCTGTTTTTT.

This chain uses TRBV19 with TRBJ1-5; TRBD1 matches at 9 bases. This CDR3 is 17 amino acids long. Trimming cost V 4 bases and J 0 bases; bases outside gene matches: 7. Germline assignment: CDR1 LNHDA and CDR2 SQIVND (reference sequence). CDR3 region: CASSTTGGRNSNQPQHF. As DNA, the CDR3 is TGTGCCAGTAGTACTACAGGGGGCCGAAATAGCAATCAGCCCCAGCATTTT.

There are a few counts of this clone. The rearrangement uses TRBV7-9 and TRBJ2-7, with 7 bases fitting TRBD1. This CDR3 spans 13 amino acids. CDR1 SEHNR and CDR2 FQNEAQ come from the germline V gene (reference sequence). V trimming: 6 bases; J trimming: 3 bases; junction bases outside the gene matches: 5. This CDR3 reads CASSYAGGYEQYF. The CDR3 DNA follows: TGTGCCAGCAGTTACGCAGGGGGCTACGAGCAGTACTTC.

The rearrangement uses TRBV27 and TRBJ2-1, with D possibly matching TRBD1 (5 bases). The germline V gene has CDR1 MNHEY and CDR2 SMNVEV (reference sequence). CDR3 length equals 13 residues. Trimming pared 3 bases from V and 10 bases from J, leaving 13 bases between. The CDR3 DNA reads as TGTGCCAGCAGTTTTAAAGGGGCCGGGGAGCAGTTCTTC. This encodes CASSFKGAGEQFF.

The V and J genes are TRBV30 and TRBJ2-1; 8 nucleotides match TRBD2. CDR1 is GTSNPN and CDR2 is SVGIG in the germline V gene (reference sequence). V lost 1 base, J lost 4 bases, and 6 bases stayed unmatched. There are 15 residues in the CDR3. This CDR3 reads CAWSERTSSYNEQFF. The CDR3 nucleotides read TGTGCCTGGAGTGAACGGACTAGCTCGTACAATGAGCAGTTCTTC. The variable domain in full, with the rest retrieved from reference TRBV30 and TRBJ2-1, is SQTIHQWPATLVQPVGSPLSLECTVEGTSNPNLYWYRQAAGRGLQLLFYSVGIGQISSEVPQNLSASRPQDRQFILSSKKLLLSDSGFYLCAWSERTSSYNEQFFGPGTRLTVL.

For this clone: Other DNA sequences in this sample translate to the same CDR3. The J gene is TRBJ2-2, the V gene TRBV7-2; D is unclear. Germline CDR1 SGHTA, CDR2 FQGNSA. V shed 1 base and J shed 2 bases, with 8 bases lying between them. This CDR3 contains 15 residues. CDR3 residues: CASSLGGSNTGELFF. As DNA, the CDR3 is TGTGCCAGCAGCTTAGGAGGCTCCAACACCGGGGAGCTGTTTTTT.

As for this clone: An end of the junction does not agree with germline; a read error may underlie this. V usage is TRBV7-7 and J usage is TRBJ2-1; D is uncertain. The CDR3 covers 13 residues. Germline lookup yields CDR1 SSHAT and CDR2 FNYEAQ (reference sequence). Written as DNA, the CDR3 is TGTGCTAGCAGCCAACAACGCAATGATGAGCAGTTCTTC. Encoded protein: CASSQQRNDEQFF. The full variable domain, rest sourced from reference TRBV7-7 and TRBJ2-1, is GAGVSQSPRYKVTKRGQDVTLRCDPISSHATLYWYQQALGQGPEFLTYFNYEAQPDKSGLPSDRFSAERPEGSISTLTIQRTEQRDSAMYRCASSQQRNDEQFFGPGTRLTVL.

The chain uses TRBV27 and TRBJ2-7; D uncertain. The CDR3 is 13 residues long. Germline-derived CDR1 and CDR2 are MNHEY and SMNVEV (reference sequence). V dropped 2 bases and J dropped 0 bases, with 5 bases sitting between them. CDR3 sequence: CASSLGPSYEQYF. CDR3 nucleotides: TGTGCCAGCAGTTTAGGCCCCTCCTACGAGCAGTACTTC.

This clone was recorded only once. This chain connects TRBV11-2 to TRBJ2-5; the match to TRBD1 covers 7 bases. Germline lookup yields CDR1 SGHAT and CDR2 FQNNGV. J was trimmed by 1 base and V by 5 bases; bases with no gene match: 7. The CDR3 spans 15 residues. The CDR3: CASSPLRDSQETQYF. The DNA for the CDR3 is TGTGCCAGCAGCCCTCTCCGGGACAGCCAAGAGACCCAGTACTTC.